Sequencing of this T cell receptor (beta chain) was carried out in a study of control samples from healthy donors and cancer patients. This table comes from immunoSEQ multiplex PCR, and its TCRdb copy is limited to in-frame clones, with some not included. The table records over 90,000 clones, 75% to 90% of them present only once. This receptor was identified in a man in his 60s with lung cancer. Input material: PBMCs.

Written as DNA, the CDR3 is TGTGCCAGCAGCTTAAAGGCGGGCTCGACAGGGGCGGCGGGGAATGAGCAGTTCTTC. This codes for CASSLKAGSTGAAGNEQFF. The chain combines TRBV7-3 with TRBJ2-1; 8 bases align to TRBD1. The length of the CDR3 is 19 residues. CDR1 is SGHTA, CDR2 FQGTGA, per germline. V lost 1 base to trimming and J lost 7 bases; unmatched junction nucleotides: 18.